Listed here are 25 T cell receptor beta chains from one sample, sequenced in a study of control samples from healthy donors and cancer patients. Using immunoSEQ multiplex PCR, the repertoire was profiled, and TCRdb retains in-frame clones only, with some absent. The data show about 85,000 clones, about 89% seen once. Sequenced material: blood. The receptors were gathered from a woman in her sixties or seventies in good health.

The count of this clone is one. The chain's CDR3 is CASSLAASGTPTGSTGELFF. Written as DNA, the CDR3 is TGCGCCAGCAGCTTGGCGGCTAGCGGCACCCCGACAGGGAGCACCGGGGAGCTGTTTTTT. The chain links TRBV5-1 to TRBJ2-2; the D call may be TRBD1 or TRBD2 (7 bases each). Germline assignment: CDR1 SGHRS and CDR2 YFSETQ. V dropped 0 bases and J dropped 4 bases, with 25 bases sitting between them. This CDR3 contains 20 residues.

The chain links TRBV14 to TRBJ1-3; 7 positions match TRBD1. CDR1 is SGHDN, CDR2 FVKESK, per germline. The J segment lost 8 bases and the V segment lost 5 bases, leaving 12 bases of the junction unmatched. CDR3 length: 15 amino acids. The CDR3: CASSATILTGDTIYF. CDR3 sequence (DNA): TGTGCCAGCAGCGCTACAATACTAACAGGGGACACCATATATTTT.

V and J are TRBV21-1 and TRBJ2-1. TRBV21-1 is labeled a pseudogene. CDR3 length: 14 amino acids. CDR3 DNA: TGTGCCAGCAGTCTTACGGACCCCCTAAATGAGCAGTTCTTC. Its translation is CASSLTDPLNEQFF.

J is TRBJ1-1 and V is TRBV19; D is undetermined. In germline, CDR1 is LNHDA, CDR2 SQIVND (reference sequence). The germline V and J ends were trimmed by 1 base and 4 bases, with 10 bases remaining between them. The CDR3 is 14 amino acids. CDR3 amino acids: CASSIGEKGTEAFF. CDR3 nucleotides: TGTGCCAGTAGTATAGGGGAAAAGGGCACTGAAGCTTTCTTT.

The chain's CDR3 is CASSLVFGTGELFF. The CDR3 DNA reads TGTGCCAGCAGCTTAGTTTTCGGCACCGGGGAGCTGTTTTTT. The genes are TRBV7-2 and TRBJ2-2, with D hard to call. The CDR3 runs 14 residues. Trimming shortened V by 1 base and J by 4 bases, and 7 bases separated the two germline ends. Germline lookup yields CDR1 SGHTA and CDR2 FQGNSA.

The chain couples TRBV18 to TRBJ1-1; D remains ambiguous. V was cut by 4 bases and J by 1 base, with 4 bases left in between. The CDR3 is made up of 12 amino acids. CDR1 is KGHSH, CDR2 LQKENI, per germline. CDR3 amino acids: CASSQQNTEAFF. CDR3 bases: TGTGCCAGCTCACAGCAGAACACTGAAGCTTTCTTT. Combining the CDR3 with reference TRBV18 and TRBJ1-1 gives the whole variable domain NAGVMQNPRHLVRRRGQEARLRCSPMKGHSHVYWYRQLPEEGLKFMVYLQKENIIDESGMPKERFSAEFPKEGPSILRIQQVVRGDSAAYFCASSQQNTEAFFGQGTRLTVV.

J is TRBJ1-1 and V is TRBV4-3; D unclear. The CDR3 extends over 14 amino acids. Trimming removed 2 bases from V and 5 bases from J, with 12 bases in between. Germline V gives CDR1 LGHNA, CDR2 YSLEER. CDR3 DNA sequence: TGCGCCAGCAGCCAACAGGCCTCGAGGACTGAAGCTTTCTTT. Translation: CASSQQASRTEAFF.

This chain links TRBV7-9 with TRBJ1-3, with 9 bases lining up with TRBD1. Per germline, CDR1 SEHNR and CDR2 FQNEAQ (reference sequence). The trim removed 5 bases at V and 2 bases at J, leaving 7 bases unmatched. This CDR3 is built from 16 residues. The CDR3 sequence is CASSGPGTGTGNTIYF. The DNA for the CDR3 is TGTGCCAGCAGCGGACCCGGGACAGGGACTGGAAACACCATATATTTT.

This clone was observed once. The gene calls are TRBV4-3 and TRBJ1-1; D call uncertain. V was pared by 0 bases and J by 1 base, with 9 bases between. Germline lookup yields CDR1 LGHNA and CDR2 YSLEER. The length of the CDR3 is 15 residues. The CDR3 loop reads CASSQDSSWNTEAFF. In nucleotides, the CDR3 is TGCGCCAGCAGCCAAGACTCGAGCTGGAACACTGAAGCTTTCTTT.

V gene TRBV4-3 combines with J gene TRBJ2-7, with 9 bases identical to TRBD1. Germline CDR1 LGHNA, CDR2 YSLEER. The CDR3 runs to 19 residues. J was trimmed by 4 bases and V by 2 bases; bases with no gene match: 18. CDR3 amino acids: CASSQHRRGTGTGRYEQYF. As DNA, the CDR3 is TGCGCCAGCAGCCAACACCGAAGGGGAACCGGGACAGGGAGGTACGAGCAGTACTTC.

The rearrangement uses TRBV3-1 (or the pseudogene TRBV3-2) and TRBJ1-6; weak D call: TRBD1 (6 bases). The CDR3 loop spans 15 amino acids. The germline V gene encodes CDR1 LGHDT and CDR2 YNNKEL (reference sequence). V dropped 0 bases and J dropped 12 bases, with 15 bases sitting between them. The CDR3, as DNA: TGTGCCAGCAGCCAAGAAGCCACACAGGGAAGACCCCTCCACTTT. Residues: CASSQEATQGRPLHF.

The chain uses TRBV18 and TRBJ1-2; 7 nucleotides agree with TRBD1. The germline gives CDR1 KGHSH, CDR2 LQKENI. The CDR3 has 15 residues. V shed 0 bases, J shed 8 bases, and the junction held 9 bases outside the gene matches. The CDR3 spells CASSPPRGGMHGYTF. Written as DNA, the CDR3 is TGTGCCAGCTCACCACCGAGAGGGGGCATGCACGGCTACACCTTC.

This clone was detected a few times. The gene calls are TRBV9 and TRBJ2-7; the D is unclear. Trimming left V 3 bases short and J 1 base short, with 11 bases between. Germline V gene sequence: CDR1 SGDLS, CDR2 YYNGEE. CDR3 length: 14 residues. Here the CDR3 reads CASSATLGSYEQYF. The CDR3 DNA reads TGTGCCAGCAGCGCTACTCTAGGGTCCTACGAGCAGTACTTC.

This rearrangement joins TRBV21-1 to TRBJ1-2; the table's D call TRBD1 went unverified against the DNA. TRBV21-1 is a pseudogene locus. CDR3 size: 16 residues. The CDR3 spells CASSKTTGDPNYGYTF. The CDR3 DNA reads as TGTGCCAGCAGCAAGACCACAGGAGACCCTAACTATGGCTACACCTTC.

This rearrangement joins TRBV4-1 to TRBJ2-3; 8 bases align to TRBD2. Per germline, CDR1 MGHRA and CDR2 YSYEKL. CDR3 length equals 16 residues. J gave up 6 bases and V 1 base, and 9 bases lay outside the gene matches. This CDR3 is CASSQGSGGGQDTQYF. CDR3 bases: TGCGCCAGCAGCCAAGGTTCCGGGGGGGGTCAGGATACGCAGTATTTT.

V gene TRBV7-9 combines with J gene TRBJ1-2, with 7 bases matching TRBD1. The V gene's germline CDR1 is SEHNR and CDR2 FQNEAQ (reference sequence). V was pared by 4 bases and J by 4 bases, with 9 bases of the junction left unmatched. The CDR3 sequence is 15 residues long. The CDR3 DNA reads as TGTGCCAGCAGCTCAGTCTCAGGGGGACCCTATGGCTACACCTTC. Translating it yields CASSSVSGGPYGYTF. The full variable domain, in which reference TRBV7-9 and TRBJ1-2 provide the parts outside the CDR3, is DTGVSQNPRHKITKRGQNVTFRCDPISEHNRLYWYRQTLGQGPEFLTYFQNEAQLEKSRLLSDRFSAERPKGSFSTLEIQRTEQGDSAMYLCASSSVSGGPYGYTFGSGTRLTVV.

The V call is TRBV5-4, the J call TRBJ2-1; no clear D gene. Germline V gene lookup returns CDR1 SGHNT and CDR2 YYREEE (reference sequence). The V end lost 0 bases, the J end lost 4 bases, and 11 bases lay between the germline ends. The CDR3 length is 15 residues. CDR3 residues: CASSLEPSGYNEQFF. CDR3 nucleotide sequence: TGTGCCAGCAGCTTGGAGCCCTCTGGGTACAATGAGCAGTTCTTC.

This clone came up a few times. This sequence joins TRBV7-2 and TRBJ1-1; possible D gene TRBD1, 5 bases. The CDR3 length is 15 residues. Per germline, CDR1 SGHTA and CDR2 FQGNSA. V was shortened by 4 bases and J by 0 bases, with 12 bases between the two germline ends. For the CDR3, the DNA is TGTGCCAGCAGCTGGGCAGGGACCATGAACACTGAAGCTTTCTTT. Translated, it gives CASSWAGTMNTEAFF.

The genes are TRBV21-1 and TRBJ1-1; no DNA check was done on the table's D call, TRBD1. TRBV21-1 is listed as a pseudogene. The CDR3 is 14 amino acids. CDR3 residues: CAGPEKGPSTEAFF. CDR3 bases: TGTGCCGGCCCCGAGAAGGGGCCGAGCACTGAAGCTTTCTTT.

This rearrangement joins TRBV2 to TRBJ1-1; 8 bases line up with TRBD1. The V gene end was trimmed by 5 bases and the J gene end by 6 bases; junction bases not matched to a gene: 11. CDR3 length equals 15 residues. Per the germline V gene, CDR1 is SNHLY and CDR2 is FYNNEI. CDR3 amino acids: CASSLQGVVMAEAFF. The CDR3 DNA reads as TGTGCCAGCAGTTTACAGGGGGTTGTAATGGCTGAAGCTTTCTTT. The whole variable domain, remainder taken from reference TRBV2 and TRBJ1-1, is EPEVTQTPSHQVTQMGQEVILRCVPISNHLYFYWYRQILGQKVEFLVSFYNNEISEKSEIFDDQFSVERPDGSNFTLKIRSTKLEDSAMYFCASSLQGVVMAEAFFGQGTRLTVV.

This sequence joins TRBV5-4 and TRBJ2-1; no reliable D call. CDR1 and CDR2 (germline): SGHNT, YYREEE (reference sequence). V was clipped by 4 bases and J by 5 bases, with 13 bases between them. The CDR3 is 14 residues long. The CDR3 nucleotides read TGTGCCAGCAGCCCAACCCGGACGAACAATGAGCAGTTCTTC. This sequence encodes CASSPTRTNNEQFF.

The rearrangement uses TRBV30 and TRBJ1-3; 9 bases match TRBD1. The CDR3 is made up of 15 amino acids. The germline V gene encodes CDR1 GTSNPN and CDR2 SVGIG (reference sequence). V lost 3 bases and J lost 2; bases outside the gene matches: 5. The CDR3 sequence is CAWSVQGATGNTIYF. The CDR3 nucleotides are TGTGCCTGGAGCGTACAGGGGGCAACTGGAAACACCATATATTTT.

This chain connects TRBV4-2 to TRBJ2-6, with TRBD2 identical over 7 bases. The V and J ends lost 5 bases and 0 bases, in that order; junction bases with no gene match: 4. CDR1 and CDR2 from the germline V gene are LGHNA and YNFKEQ. CDR3 size: 16 residues. The CDR3 loop is CASSKGGNSGANVLTF. The CDR3 nucleotides are TGTGCCAGCAGCAAGGGAGGGAACTCTGGGGCCAACGTCCTGACTTTC.

The chain employs TRBV12-5 and TRBJ1-2; 9 nucleotides match TRBD1. Germline CDR1 is LGHNT and CDR2 is FRNRAP. This CDR3 comprises 12 residues. The CDR3 DNA sequence: TGTGCGCGACAGGGGGTGGACTATGGCTACACCTTC. This sequence encodes CARQGVDYGYTF.

CDR3 DNA: TGCGCCAGCAGCCAAGTACCGGGACAGTTCAATCAGCCCCAGCATTTT. It yields the protein CASSQVPGQFNQPQHF. The rearrangement uses TRBV4-1 and TRBJ1-5; 7 positions match TRBD1. The CDR3 covers 16 residues. J lost 3 bases, V lost 1 base, and 6 bases had no gene match. Germline CDR1 reads MGHRA; CDR2 reads YSYEKL.